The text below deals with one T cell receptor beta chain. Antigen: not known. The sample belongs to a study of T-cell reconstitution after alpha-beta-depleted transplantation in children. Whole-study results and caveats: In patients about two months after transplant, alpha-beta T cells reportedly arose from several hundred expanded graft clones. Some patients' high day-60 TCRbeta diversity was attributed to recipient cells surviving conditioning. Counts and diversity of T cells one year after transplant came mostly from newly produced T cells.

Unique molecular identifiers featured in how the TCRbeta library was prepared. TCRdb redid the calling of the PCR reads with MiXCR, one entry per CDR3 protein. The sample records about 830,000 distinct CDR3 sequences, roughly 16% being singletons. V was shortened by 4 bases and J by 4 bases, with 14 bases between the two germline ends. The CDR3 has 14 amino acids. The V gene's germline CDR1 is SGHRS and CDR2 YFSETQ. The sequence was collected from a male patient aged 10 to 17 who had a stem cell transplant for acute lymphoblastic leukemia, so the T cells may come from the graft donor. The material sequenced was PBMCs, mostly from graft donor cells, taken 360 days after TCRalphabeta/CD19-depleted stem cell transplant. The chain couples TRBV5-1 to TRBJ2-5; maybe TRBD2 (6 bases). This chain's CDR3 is CASSGGARRETQYF. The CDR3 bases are TGCGCCAGCAGCGGCGGGGCCCGTAGAGAGACCCAGTACTTC.